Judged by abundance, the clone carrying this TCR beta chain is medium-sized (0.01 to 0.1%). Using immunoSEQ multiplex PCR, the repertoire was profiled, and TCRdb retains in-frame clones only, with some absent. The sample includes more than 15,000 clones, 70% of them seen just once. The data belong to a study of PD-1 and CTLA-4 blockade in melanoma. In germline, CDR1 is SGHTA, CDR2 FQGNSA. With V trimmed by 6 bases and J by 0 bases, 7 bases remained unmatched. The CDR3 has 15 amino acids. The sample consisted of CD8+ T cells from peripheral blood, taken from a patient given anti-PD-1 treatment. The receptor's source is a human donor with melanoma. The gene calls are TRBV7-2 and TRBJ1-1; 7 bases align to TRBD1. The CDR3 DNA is TGTGCCAGCAGGAGCAGGGACAGCCTGAACACTGAAGCTTTCTTT. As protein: CASRSRDSLNTEAFF. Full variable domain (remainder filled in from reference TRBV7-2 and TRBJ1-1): GAGVSQSPSNKVTEKGKDVELRCDPISGHTALYWYRQSLGQGLEFLIYFQGNSAPDKSGLPSDRFSAERTGGSVSTLTIQRTQQEDSAVYLCASRSRDSLNTEAFFGQGTRLTVV.